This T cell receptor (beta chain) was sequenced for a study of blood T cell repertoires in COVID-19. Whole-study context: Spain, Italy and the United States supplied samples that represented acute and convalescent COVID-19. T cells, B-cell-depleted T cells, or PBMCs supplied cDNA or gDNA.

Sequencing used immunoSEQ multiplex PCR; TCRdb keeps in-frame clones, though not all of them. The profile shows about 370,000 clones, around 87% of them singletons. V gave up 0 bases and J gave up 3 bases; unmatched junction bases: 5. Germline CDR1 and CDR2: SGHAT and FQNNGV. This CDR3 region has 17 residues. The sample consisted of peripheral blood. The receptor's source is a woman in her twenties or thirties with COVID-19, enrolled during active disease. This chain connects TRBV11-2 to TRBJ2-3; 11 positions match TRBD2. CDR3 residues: CASSLDISGRATDTQYF. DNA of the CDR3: TGTGCCAGCAGCTTAGACATTAGCGGGAGGGCAACAGATACGCAGTATTTT. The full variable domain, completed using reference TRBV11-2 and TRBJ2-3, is EAGVAQSPRYKIIEKRQSVAFWCNPISGHATLYWYQQILGQGPKLLIQFQNNGVVDDSQLPKDRFSAERLKGVDSTLKIQPAKLEDSAVYLCASSLDISGRATDTQYFGPGTRLTVL.